The present T cell receptor (beta chain) was sequenced within a study of shared clonotypes between healthy human individuals. The ends were cut back, 0 bases at V and 0 bases at J, with 15 bases in the middle. This CDR3 region has 17 residues. Germline V gives CDR1 MGHDK, CDR2 SYGVNS. Concerning this clone itself: Its antigen is still unknown.

Naive CD8 cells lacked CD45RO and underwent positive selection for CCR7, leaving out terminally differentiated effector memory CD45RA+ cells. Profiling relied on immunoSEQ multiplex PCR, and the TCRdb table lists in-frame clones only, not all of them. This table holds around 620,000 clones, approximately 96% found once. Findings and limits, study-wide: Generation of non-shared clonotypes was less probable than generation of clonotypes shared by all four donors.

The TCR comes from a woman in her thirties in good health. Sample: naive CD8+ T cells sorted from blood. The J gene is TRBJ2-7, the V gene TRBV25-1; a weak D match, TRBD2 (5 bases). The CDR3 protein is CASSEYFFGKSSYEQYF. The CDR3 DNA sequence: TGTGCCAGCAGTGAATACTTCTTCGGGAAGAGCTCCTACGAGCAGTACTTC.